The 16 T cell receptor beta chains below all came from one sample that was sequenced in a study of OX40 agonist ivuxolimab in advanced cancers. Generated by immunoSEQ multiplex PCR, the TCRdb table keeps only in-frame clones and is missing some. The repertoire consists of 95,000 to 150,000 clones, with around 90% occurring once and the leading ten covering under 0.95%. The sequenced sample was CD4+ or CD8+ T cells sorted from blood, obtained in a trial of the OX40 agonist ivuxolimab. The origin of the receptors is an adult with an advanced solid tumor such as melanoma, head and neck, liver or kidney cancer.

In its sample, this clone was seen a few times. CDR3: CASGLVLVGTDTQYF. In DNA form, the CDR3 reads TGTGCTAGTGGTTTGGTCCTGGTCGGCACAGATACGCAGTATTTT. The J gene is TRBJ2-3, the V gene TRBV12-5; no definite D call. The CDR3 is made up of 15 amino acids. Germline CDR1 reads LGHNT; CDR2 reads FRNRAP. Deletions cut 0 bases from V and 1 base from J, with 8 bases between.

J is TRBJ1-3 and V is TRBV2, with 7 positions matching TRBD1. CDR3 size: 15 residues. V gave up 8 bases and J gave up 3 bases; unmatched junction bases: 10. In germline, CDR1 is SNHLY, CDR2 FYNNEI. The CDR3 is CASEPSGGRGNTIYF. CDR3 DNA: TGTGCCAGCGAACCATCAGGGGGTCGTGGAAACACCATATATTTT. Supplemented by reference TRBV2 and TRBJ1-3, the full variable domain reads EPEVTQTPSHQVTQMGQEVILRCVPISNHLYFYWYRQILGQKVEFLVSFYNNEISEKSEIFDDQFSVERPDGSNFTLKIRSTKLEDSAMYFCASEPSGGRGNTIYFGEGSWLTVV.

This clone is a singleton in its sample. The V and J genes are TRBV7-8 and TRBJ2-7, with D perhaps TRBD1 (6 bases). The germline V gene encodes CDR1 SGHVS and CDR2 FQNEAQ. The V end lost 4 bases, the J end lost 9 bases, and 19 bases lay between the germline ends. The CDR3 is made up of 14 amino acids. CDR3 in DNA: TGTGCCAGCAGCTCCACAGGGTCGTTTGGAGGGCAGTACTTC. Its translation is CASSSTGSFGGQYF.

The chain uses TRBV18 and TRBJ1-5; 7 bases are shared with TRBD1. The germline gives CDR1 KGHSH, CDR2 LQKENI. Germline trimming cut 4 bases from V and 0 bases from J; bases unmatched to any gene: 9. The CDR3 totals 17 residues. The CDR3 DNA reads TGTGCCAGCTCACTTGGAGGGGACAGTAATAGCAATCAGCCCCAGCATTTT. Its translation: CASSLGGDSNSNQPQHF.

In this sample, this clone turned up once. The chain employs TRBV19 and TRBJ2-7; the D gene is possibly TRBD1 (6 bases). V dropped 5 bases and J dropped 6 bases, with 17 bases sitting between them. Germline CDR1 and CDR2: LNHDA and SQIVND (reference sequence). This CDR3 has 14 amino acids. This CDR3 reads CASSVGAGFSEQYF. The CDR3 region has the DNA TGTGCCAGTAGTGTGGGGGCCGGGTTCAGCGAGCAGTACTTC.

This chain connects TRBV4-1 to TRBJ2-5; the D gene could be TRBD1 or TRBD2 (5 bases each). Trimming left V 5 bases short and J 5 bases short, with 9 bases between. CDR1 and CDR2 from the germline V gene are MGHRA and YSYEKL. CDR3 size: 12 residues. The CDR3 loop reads CASSFWGETQYF. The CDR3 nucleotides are TGCGCCAGCAGCTTTTGGGGGGAGACCCAGTACTTC.

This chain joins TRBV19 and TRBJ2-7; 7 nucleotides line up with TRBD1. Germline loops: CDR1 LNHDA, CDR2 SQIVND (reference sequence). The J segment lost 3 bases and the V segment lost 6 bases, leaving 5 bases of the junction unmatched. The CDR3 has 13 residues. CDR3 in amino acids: CASSRDSFYEQYF. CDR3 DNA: TGTGCCAGTAGCAGGGACAGCTTCTACGAGCAGTACTTC.

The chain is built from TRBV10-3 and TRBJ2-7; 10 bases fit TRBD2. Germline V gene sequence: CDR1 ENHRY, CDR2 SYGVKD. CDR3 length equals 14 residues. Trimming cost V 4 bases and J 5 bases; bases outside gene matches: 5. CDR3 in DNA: TGTGCCATCAGTGGGGGACTAGCGAAGAACGAGCAGTACTTC. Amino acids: CAISGGLAKNEQYF.

CDR3 DNA: TGTGCCAGCAGCTTAGCCCCAGCGGTCACAGATACGCAGTATTTT. Protein product: CASSLAPAVTDTQYF. The chain is built from TRBV7-9 and TRBJ2-3, with D maybe TRBD2 (5 bases). With 0 bases removed from V and 2 bases from J, the gap between germline ends came to 9 bases. The germline V gene encodes CDR1 SEHNR and CDR2 FQNEAQ (reference sequence). The CDR3 has 15 amino acids.

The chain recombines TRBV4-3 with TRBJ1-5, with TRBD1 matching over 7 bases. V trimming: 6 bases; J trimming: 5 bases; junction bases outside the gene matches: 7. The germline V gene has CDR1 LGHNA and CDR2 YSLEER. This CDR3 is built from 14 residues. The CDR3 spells CASSARQGDQPQHF. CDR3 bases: TGCGCCAGCAGTGCCCGACAGGGAGATCAGCCCCAGCATTTT.

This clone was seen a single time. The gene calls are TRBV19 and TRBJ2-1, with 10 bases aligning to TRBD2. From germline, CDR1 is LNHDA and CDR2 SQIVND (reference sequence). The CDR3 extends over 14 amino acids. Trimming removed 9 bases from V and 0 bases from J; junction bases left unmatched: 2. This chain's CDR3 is CASRLAGSYNEQFF. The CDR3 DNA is TGTGCCAGCAGACTAGCGGGCTCCTACAATGAGCAGTTCTTC.

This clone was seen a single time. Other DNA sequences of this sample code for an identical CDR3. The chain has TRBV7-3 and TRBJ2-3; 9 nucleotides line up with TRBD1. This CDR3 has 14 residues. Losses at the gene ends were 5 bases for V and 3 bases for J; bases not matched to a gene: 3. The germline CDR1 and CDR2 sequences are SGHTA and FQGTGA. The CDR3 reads CASSTGQGTDTQYF. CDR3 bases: TGTGCCAGCAGCACGGGACAGGGAACAGATACGCAGTATTTT.

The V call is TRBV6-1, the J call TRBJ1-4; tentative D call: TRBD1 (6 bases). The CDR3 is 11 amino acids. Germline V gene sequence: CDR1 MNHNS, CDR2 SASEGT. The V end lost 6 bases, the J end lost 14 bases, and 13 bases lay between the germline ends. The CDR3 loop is CASRAGGSLFF. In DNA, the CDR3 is TGTGCCAGCAGGGCCGGGGGCAGTCTGTTTTTT.

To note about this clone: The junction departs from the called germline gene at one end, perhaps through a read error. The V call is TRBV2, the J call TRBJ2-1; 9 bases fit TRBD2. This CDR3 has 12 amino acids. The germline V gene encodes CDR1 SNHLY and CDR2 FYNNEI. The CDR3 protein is CASREQRGERFF. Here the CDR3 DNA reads TGTGCCAGCAGGGAACAGCGGGGGGAGCGGTTCTTC.

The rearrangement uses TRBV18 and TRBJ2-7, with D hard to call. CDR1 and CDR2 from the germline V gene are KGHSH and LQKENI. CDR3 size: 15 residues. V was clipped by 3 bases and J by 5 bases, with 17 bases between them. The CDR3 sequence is CASSPRRSLGDEQYF. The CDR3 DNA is TGTGCCAGCTCACCTCGGAGAAGTTTGGGCGACGAGCAGTACTTC. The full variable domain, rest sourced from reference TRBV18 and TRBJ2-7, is NAGVMQNPRHLVRRRGQEARLRCSPMKGHSHVYWYRQLPEEGLKFMVYLQKENIIDESGMPKERFSAEFPKEGPSILRIQQVVRGDSAAYFCASSPRRSLGDEQYFGPGTRLTVT.

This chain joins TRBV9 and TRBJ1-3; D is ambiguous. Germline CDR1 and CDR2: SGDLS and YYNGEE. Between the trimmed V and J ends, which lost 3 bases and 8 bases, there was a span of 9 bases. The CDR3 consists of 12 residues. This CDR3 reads CASSGKRDTIYF. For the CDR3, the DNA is TGTGCCAGCAGCGGAAAACGGGACACCATATATTTT.